The 17 T cell receptor beta chains below come from one sample, sequenced in a study of blood T cell repertoires in COVID-19. TCRdb keeps only in-frame clones here, not all; method: immunoSEQ multiplex PCR. This sample has roughly 430,000 clones; roughly 90% occur once, and the top ten carry over 2%. What was sequenced was PBMCs or T cells enriched from blood (not recorded which). These receptors originate from a woman aged 40 to 50 with acute COVID-19.

This chain's CDR3 is CASSSSPGRNTIYF. The CDR3 DNA sequence: TGTGCCAGCAGTTCGAGCCCAGGAAGAAACACCATATATTTT. This chain connects TRBV25-1 to TRBJ1-3; no clear D. The CDR3 is 14 amino acids. Germline V CDR1 and CDR2: MGHDK, SYGVNS. The V gene lost 5 bases and the J gene lost 5 bases, with 13 bases spanning the gap.

This chain links TRBV30 with TRBJ1-5; unclear D gene. Germline values: CDR1 GTSNPN, CDR2 SVGIG (reference sequence). Trimming pared 6 bases from V and 3 bases from J, leaving 12 bases between. This CDR3 has 13 residues. CDR3 sequence reads: CACKAGNNQPQHF. CDR3 sequence (DNA): TGTGCCTGCAAGGCGGGGAACAATCAGCCCCAGCATTTT.

The chain links TRBV23-1 to TRBJ2-7; weak D call: TRBD2 (6 bases). TRBV23-1 counts as an open reading frame of uncertain function. CDR3 size: 16 residues. Deletions cut 2 bases from V and 2 bases from J, with 16 bases between. This CDR3 is CASSQRGKPGPYEQYF. The CDR3 DNA reads as TGCGCCAGCAGTCAACGGGGGAAGCCGGGGCCCTACGAGCAGTACTTC.

The gene calls are TRBV4-2 and TRBJ2-7, with 8 bases identical to TRBD1. CDR3 length: 15 residues. Germline CDR1 LGHNA, CDR2 YNFKEQ. Trimming removed 1 base from V and 0 bases from J; junction bases left unmatched: 2. This chain's CDR3 is CASSQVGQGSYEQYF. The DNA for the CDR3 is TGTGCCAGCAGCCAAGTCGGACAGGGCTCCTACGAGCAGTACTTC.

This chain uses TRBV7-9 with TRBJ2-7; D unclear. The V gene lost 5 bases and the J gene lost 6 bases, with 8 bases spanning the gap. Per germline, CDR1 SEHNR and CDR2 FQNEAQ (reference sequence). This CDR3 has 11 amino acids. CDR3 nucleotides: TGTGCCAGCAGCCCCCTTAGCGAGCAGTACTTC. Its protein is CASSPLSEQYF.

This clone was counted between two and nine times. The rearrangement links TRBV5-6 to TRBJ1-6, with a possible D match to TRBD1 (5 bases). Per germline, CDR1 SGHDT and CDR2 YYEEEE. The CDR3 length is 13 residues. The V gene lost 1 base and the J gene lost 10 bases, with 9 bases spanning the gap. Here the CDR3 reads CASSLWDWSPLHF. In nucleotides, the CDR3 is TGTGCCAGCAGCTTGTGGGACTGGTCACCCCTCCACTTT.

This chain joins TRBV3-1 (or the pseudogene TRBV3-2) and TRBJ1-1; D gene uncertain. The germline V gene has CDR1 LGHDT and CDR2 YNNKEL (reference sequence). The CDR3 length is 12 residues. V was trimmed by 5 bases and J by 1 base, leaving 5 bases between them. The CDR3 nucleotides read TGTGCCAGCAGCATACAGAACACTGAAGCTTTCTTT. Translation gives CASSIQNTEAFF.

The V and J genes are TRBV19 and TRBJ1-1; unclear D gene. The germline gives CDR1 LNHDA, CDR2 SQIVND (reference sequence). Between the trimmed V and J ends, which lost 2 bases and 0 bases, there was a span of 10 bases. This CDR3 has 15 amino acids. CDR3 sequence: CASSILGYMNTEAFF. CDR3 DNA: TGTGCCAGTAGTATATTGGGCTACATGAACACTGAAGCTTTCTTT.

This chain links TRBV5-5 with TRBJ2-5; D possibly corresponds to TRBD2 (6 bases). The V end was cut by 3 bases, the J end by 3 bases, with 12 bases between. The CDR3 has 14 amino acids. Germline CDR1 and CDR2: SGHKS and YYEKEE (reference sequence). The CDR3 DNA sequence: TGTGCCAGCAGCTCCCCCGGAGGGGAAGAGACCCAGTACTTC. This codes for CASSSPGGEETQYF.

This sequence joins TRBV14 and TRBJ2-3; D is uncertain. CDR3 length equals 15 residues. Per the germline V gene, CDR1 is SGHDN and CDR2 is FVKESK. Trimming shortened V by 0 bases and J by 2 bases, and 9 bases separated the two germline ends. The CDR3 here is CASSQEDRVTDTQYF. DNA of the CDR3: TGTGCCAGCAGCCAAGAAGACCGGGTCACAGATACGCAGTATTTT.

The rearrangement uses TRBV20-1 and TRBJ2-7; 9 bases fit TRBD2. The CDR3 sequence is 11 residues long. Germline V gene data show CDR1 as DFQATT and CDR2 as SNEGSKA (reference sequence). J lost 13 bases, V lost 6 bases, and 10 bases had no gene match. The DNA for the CDR3 is TGCAGTGCGGAAAGCGGGGGGCGGTTATACTTC. Translation gives CSAESGGRLYF.

The chain uses TRBV29-1 and TRBJ2-5; 12 nucleotides agree with TRBD2. The junction had 10 bases not matched to a gene; V was cut back by 6 bases and J by 5 bases. Germline V gives CDR1 SQVTM, CDR2 ANQGSEA. The CDR3 is 15 residues long. CDR3 sequence: CSVTPSGGARETQYF. The CDR3 coding sequence is TGCAGCGTAACCCCTAGCGGGGGGGCCCGGGAGACCCAGTACTTC.

This chain uses TRBV4-1 with TRBJ1-3; 11 nucleotides agree with TRBD1. CDR1 is MGHRA and CDR2 is YSYEKL in the germline V gene. Trimming took 4 bases from V and 3 from J; bases not matched to a gene: 5. The CDR3 contains 16 residues. CDR3 DNA sequence: TGCGCCAGCAGCCGGGGACAGGGGGATAGTGGAAACACCATATATTTT. It yields the protein CASSRGQGDSGNTIYF.

The V gene is TRBV7-9, the J gene TRBJ2-5; maybe TRBD2 (6 bases). CDR3 size: 15 residues. Germline lookup yields CDR1 SEHNR and CDR2 FQNEAQ (reference sequence). Trimming left V 5 bases short and J 1 base short, with 14 bases between. The CDR3 is CASSPFGTSQETQYF. The CDR3 bases are TGTGCCAGCAGCCCCTTTGGGACTTCCCAAGAGACCCAGTACTTC.

This clone was seen more than once but under ten times. The genes are TRBV14 and TRBJ1-2; 8 nucleotides line up with TRBD1. The J segment lost 3 bases and the V segment lost 0 bases, leaving 12 bases of the junction unmatched. CDR1 and CDR2 (germline): SGHDN, FVKESK. The CDR3 consists of 18 residues. The CDR3 protein is CASSQDPGQGTSYYGYTF. CDR3 DNA: TGTGCCAGCAGCCAAGATCCAGGACAGGGAACGTCGTACTATGGCTACACCTTC.

The V call is TRBV12-3 or TRBV12-4, the J call TRBJ2-1, with a tentative D call TRBD1 (7 bases). The V and J ends lost 7 bases and 10 bases respectively, with 17 bases between them. The CDR3 consists of 13 residues. The CDR3 loop is CASTEQGTGEQFF. The CDR3 DNA reads TGTGCCAGCACCGAACAGGGGACTGGCGAGCAGTTCTTC.

The CDR3 region is CASSVVGQKNEKLFF. DNA for the CDR3: TGTGCCAGCAGCGTAGTGGGACAAAAGAATGAAAAACTGTTTTTT. The V gene is TRBV9, the J gene TRBJ1-4, with D tentatively TRBD1 (6 bases). The CDR3 runs 15 residues. V was pared by 0 bases and J by 5 bases, with 11 bases between. CDR1 and CDR2 from the germline V gene are SGDLS and YYNGEE.